The 24 T cell receptor beta chains below come from one sample, sequenced in a study of patients and donors after allogeneic stem cell transplantation. Each CDR3 protein gets one entry after TCRdb re-called the RT-PCR reads with MiXCR. Among approximately 200,000 distinct CDR3 sequences listed, around two fifths were seen once. The sample comprised blood, either unsorted or a sorted T cell fraction (not recorded which). Source of these receptors: a human donor who was either an allogeneic HSCT recipient or a stem cell or donor lymphocyte infusion donor (not recorded which). It is not recorded whose cells these are; they may come from a transplant donor.

This clonotype has only a few counts. CDR3 DNA sequence: TGTGCCAGCAGTCAGGGCCGACAGGGGCACTACTATGGCTACACCTTC. It is translated as CASSQGRQGHYYGYTF. This rearrangement joins TRBV7-9 to TRBJ1-2, with 8 nucleotides matching TRBD1. V trimming: 6 bases; J trimming: 3 bases; junction bases outside the gene matches: 12. The CDR3 covers 16 residues. Germline V gene lookup returns CDR1 SEHNR and CDR2 FQNEAQ (reference sequence).

This sequence joins TRBV20-1 and TRBJ2-7, with 8 bases that match TRBD2. Germline V lookup: CDR1 DFQATT, CDR2 SNEGSKA (reference sequence). V lost 2 bases, J lost 7 bases, and 7 bases stayed unmatched. The CDR3 is made up of 13 amino acids. For the CDR3, the DNA is TGCAGTGCTAGAACGGGGGGGGATGTAGAGCAGTACTTC. This translates into CSARTGGDVEQYF.

This clonotype was seen a few times. The V call is TRBV7-2, the J call TRBJ1-2; D is unclear. The V gene lost 5 bases and the J gene lost 4 bases, with 11 bases spanning the gap. This CDR3 is 13 amino acids long. Germline values: CDR1 SGHTA, CDR2 FQGNSA. In DNA, the CDR3 is TGTGCCAGCAGCACCCACATAACCTATGGCTACACCTTC. Translated, it gives CASSTHITYGYTF.

V gene TRBV3-1 combines with J gene TRBJ2-5, with TRBD1 as a possible D gene (6 bases). The CDR3 sequence is 16 residues long. V lost 4 bases and J 4 bases, leaving 19 bases between the germline ends. CDR1 is LGHDT, CDR2 YNNKEL, per germline (reference sequence). The CDR3: CASSPSRTARGETQYF. DNA of the CDR3: TGTGCCAGCAGCCCCAGCCGGACCGCCAGGGGAGAGACCCAGTACTTC.

The chain employs TRBV9 and TRBJ2-3, with D unresolved. Germline lookup yields CDR1 SGDLS and CDR2 YYNGEE. The V end lost 0 bases, the J end lost 4 bases, and 9 bases lay between the germline ends. The CDR3 is 14 amino acids. The CDR3 protein is CASSVEVAADTQYF. The CDR3 DNA is TGTGCCAGCAGCGTAGAAGTTGCAGCAGATACGCAGTATTTT.

The chain recombines TRBV7-6 with TRBJ2-7; the D is unclear. The CDR3 covers 15 residues. V dropped 1 base and J dropped 2 bases, with 12 bases sitting between them. Germline V gene sequence: CDR1 SGHVS, CDR2 FNYEAQ. The CDR3 nucleotides are TGTGCCAGCAGCTTAGATTTTGGCTTTGCCTACGAGCAGTACTTC. This translates into CASSLDFGFAYEQYF.

The chain recombines TRBV5-1 with TRBJ1-4, with a tentative D call TRBD1 (5 bases). V gave up 2 bases and J gave up 4 bases, with 9 bases separating them. The CDR3 contains 14 residues. Per the germline V gene, CDR1 is SGHRS and CDR2 is YFSETQ. CDR3 sequence (DNA): TGCGCCAGCAGCTTACAGGATCTTAATGAAAAACTGTTTTTT. It codes for CASSLQDLNEKLFF.

This clonotype was detected only a few times. The chain recombines TRBV28 with TRBJ2-7; 11 nucleotides align to TRBD1. Germline CDR1 MDHEN, CDR2 SYDVKM. The trim removed 6 bases at V and 2 bases at J, leaving 6 bases unmatched. This CDR3 spans 15 amino acids. The CDR3 sequence: CASRDPGQGAYEQYF. CDR3 coding DNA: TGTGCCAGCAGGGACCCGGGACAGGGGGCCTACGAGCAGTACTTC.

The CDR3 region is CASSQGLGTEAFF. The CDR3 bases are TGTGCCAGCAGCCAAGGCTTGGGCACTGAAGCTTTCTTT. The gene calls are TRBV3-1 and TRBJ1-1; D not certain. V was clipped by 1 base and J by 4 bases, with 7 bases between them. The CDR3 is 13 residues long. CDR1 LGHDT and CDR2 YNNKEL come from the germline V gene (reference sequence).

This clonotype was picked up a small number of times. This chain connects TRBV4-1 to TRBJ1-4, with TRBD1 matching over 7 bases. The CDR3 is 14 residues long. V lost 0 bases, J lost 12 bases, and 7 bases stayed unmatched. Germline V lookup: CDR1 MGHRA, CDR2 YSYEKL. The CDR3 DNA is TGCGCCAGCAGCCAAGATCGGATAAGGGGGCAACTGTTTTTT. Amino acid sequence: CASSQDRIRGQLFF.

This clonotype came up a few times. V and J are TRBV7-7 and TRBJ1-5, with D perhaps matching TRBD1 (5 bases). Germline CDR1 and CDR2: SSHAT and FNYEAQ (reference sequence). Trimming stripped 5 bases from V and 5 bases from J, with 22 bases between. The CDR3 sequence is 17 residues long. The CDR3 sequence is CASSIPRGRWSDQPQHF. The CDR3 region has the DNA TGTGCCAGCAGCATACCGCGGGGCAGGTGGAGCGATCAGCCCCAGCATTTT.

V gene TRBV20-1 combines with J gene TRBJ2-3; a weak D match, TRBD1 (6 bases). V was trimmed by 3 bases and J by 4 bases, leaving 17 bases between them. The CDR3 is 15 amino acids. Germline-derived CDR1 and CDR2 are DFQATT and SNEGSKA (reference sequence). CDR3 in amino acids: CSASIGQKAADTQYF. CDR3 DNA: TGCAGTGCTAGTATTGGACAGAAAGCCGCAGATACGCAGTATTTT.

The CDR3 loop reads CASSRDPSNQPQHF. The CDR3 DNA sequence: TGTGCCAGCAGTCGAGACCCGAGCAATCAGCCCCAGCATTTT. The chain is built from TRBV12-3 or TRBV12-4 and TRBJ1-5, with no clear D. Trimming cost V 5 bases and J 1 base, with 9 bases left between them. The CDR3 totals 14 residues.

V usage is TRBV29-1 and J usage is TRBJ1-4; D possibly corresponds to TRBD1 (6 bases). This CDR3 has 11 amino acids. Trimming pared 7 bases from V and 4 bases from J, leaving 7 bases between. CDR1 SQVTM and CDR2 ANQGSEA come from the germline V gene. The CDR3 DNA reads as TGCAGCGGGACAGATAATGAAAAACTGTTTTTT. Its protein product is CSGTDNEKLFF.

There are a few counts of this clonotype. This rearrangement joins TRBV29-1 to TRBJ1-2, with 10 bases matching TRBD1. The germline gives CDR1 SQVTM, CDR2 ANQGSEA. CDR3 length equals 12 residues. Trimming took 5 bases from V and 6 from J; bases not matched to a gene: 3. CDR3 sequence (DNA): TGCAGCGTTTTGGGACAGGGGAATGGCTACACCTTC. Translation gives CSVLGQGNGYTF.

The chain uses TRBV3-1 and TRBJ2-1, with 8 bases lining up with TRBD2. The V segment lost 4 bases and the J segment 7 bases; nucleotides outside the gene matches: 9. Germline lookup yields CDR1 LGHDT and CDR2 YNNKEL (reference sequence). This CDR3 spans 15 amino acids. CDR3 protein: CASSPGGTRFNEQFF. The CDR3 bases are TGTGCCAGCAGCCCAGGCGGGACTAGATTTAATGAGCAGTTCTTC.

This clonotype was counted once. The chain links TRBV5-6 to TRBJ1-5; 8 positions match TRBD1. CDR1 is SGHDT and CDR2 is YYEEEE in the germline V gene. This CDR3 spans 15 amino acids. The J segment lost 4 bases and the V segment lost 3 bases, leaving 6 bases of the junction unmatched. The CDR3 DNA follows: TGTGCCAGCAGCTCCCGGACAGGGCGGAATCAGCCCCAGCATTTT. It encodes CASSSRTGRNQPQHF.

The rearrangement uses TRBV12-3 or TRBV12-4 and TRBJ1-5; the D gene is possibly TRBD1 (6 bases). This CDR3 region has 16 residues. V was cut by 6 bases and J by 0 bases, with 15 bases left in between. CDR3 nucleotide sequence: TGTGCCAGCAGCCCGGACAGCTCATATAGCAATCAGCCCCAGCATTTT. This translates into CASSPDSSYSNQPQHF.

The genes are TRBV29-1 and TRBJ1-1; 8 bases are a match to TRBD1. CDR3 length equals 13 residues. CDR1 is SQVTM, CDR2 ANQGSEA, per germline. With V trimmed by 6 bases and J by 1 base, 4 bases remained unmatched. CDR3 region: CSVAGQENTEAFF. The DNA for the CDR3 is TGCAGCGTAGCGGGACAGGAGAACACTGAAGCTTTCTTT.

This clonotype was counted a few times. The V gene is TRBV29-1, the J gene TRBJ1-1, with D hard to call. Looked up from germline, CDR1 is SQVTM and CDR2 is ANQGSEA. The CDR3 has 14 amino acids. Deletions cut 4 bases from V and 7 bases from J, with 19 bases between. The CDR3 region is CSVARSGFRDEAFF. The CDR3 DNA reads as TGCAGCGTTGCGAGATCGGGTTTCCGTGATGAAGCTTTCTTT.

V and J are TRBV29-1 and TRBJ1-1; D is uncertain. The germline V gene encodes CDR1 SQVTM and CDR2 ANQGSEA. The CDR3 is 16 amino acids. The germline V and J ends were trimmed by 6 bases and 5 bases, with 25 bases remaining between them. As DNA, the CDR3 is TGCAGCGTCGTCGCAGCAACGGGCCCCTGGATAACTGAAGCTTTCTTT. As protein: CSVVAATGPWITEAFF.

This clonotype was detected a few times. The chain recombines TRBV29-1 with TRBJ1-1; D gene uncertain. This CDR3 is built from 13 residues. The germline V gene encodes CDR1 SQVTM and CDR2 ANQGSEA. The V end lost 6 bases, the J end lost 1 base, and 12 bases lay between the germline ends. The CDR3 region has the DNA TGCAGCGTGTGGGCCAGGACGAACACTGAAGCTTTCTTT. Protein: CSVWARTNTEAFF.

This clonotype was counted between two and nine times. The chain employs TRBV20-1 and TRBJ1-6, with D uncertain. Trimming removed 3 bases at V and 2 bases at J, with 14 bases between. This CDR3 has 16 amino acids. Germline CDR1 DFQATT, CDR2 SNEGSKA (reference sequence). The chain's CDR3 is CSASLFRRAYNSPLHF. CDR3 bases: TGCAGTGCTAGTCTTTTCCGGAGGGCCTATAATTCACCCCTCCACTTT.

CDR3 region: CASSRVPPVDGYTF. For the CDR3, the DNA is TGCGCCAGCAGCCGAGTACCACCGGTTGACGGCTACACCTTC. This chain uses TRBV4-3 with TRBJ1-2; D remains unclear. The germline V gene has CDR1 LGHNA and CDR2 YSLEER. This CDR3 spans 14 amino acids. Trimming removed 4 bases from V and 8 bases from J, with 17 bases in between.